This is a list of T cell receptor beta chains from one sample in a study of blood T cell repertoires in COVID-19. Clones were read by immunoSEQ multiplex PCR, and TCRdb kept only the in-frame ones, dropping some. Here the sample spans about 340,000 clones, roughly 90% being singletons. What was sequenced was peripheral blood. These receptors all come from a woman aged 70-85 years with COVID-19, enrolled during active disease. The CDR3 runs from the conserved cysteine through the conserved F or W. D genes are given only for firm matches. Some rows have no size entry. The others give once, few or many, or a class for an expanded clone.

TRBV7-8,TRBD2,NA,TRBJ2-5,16,TGTGCCAGCAGACCTAGGACTAGCGGGCCAAAAGAGACCCAGTACTTC,CASRPRTSGPKETQYF
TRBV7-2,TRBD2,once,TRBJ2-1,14,TGTGCCAGCAGCTTCCGATCACGGGGGGATGAGCAGTTCTTC,CASSFRSRGDEQFF
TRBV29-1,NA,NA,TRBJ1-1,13,TGCAGCGTTGAAATGGGGGCAGGGACTGAAGCTTTCTTT,CSVEMGAGTEAFF
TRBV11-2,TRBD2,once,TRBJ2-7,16,TGTGCCAGCAGCTCGCCTGGACTAGCCCCCTCCTACGAGCAGTACTTC,CASSSPGLAPSYEQYF
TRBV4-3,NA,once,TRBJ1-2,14,TGCGCCAGCAGCCAAGATTTGGCAGTTCGTGGCTACACCTTC,CASSQDLAVRGYTF
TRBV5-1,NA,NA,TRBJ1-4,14,TGCGCCAGCAGCGCCAATGCAGGGGATGAAAAACTGTTTTTT,CASSANAGDEKLFF
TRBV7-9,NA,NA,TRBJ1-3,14,TGTGCCAGCACCTACGGGGTCTCTGGAAACACCATATATTTT,CASTYGVSGNTIYF
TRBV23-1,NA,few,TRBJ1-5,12,TGCGCCAGCAGTCATCGGGGACAGCCCCAGCATTTT,CASSHRGQPQHF
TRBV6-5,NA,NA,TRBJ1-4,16,TGTGCCAGCAGTTACCTATTCGGGACACCGAATGAAAAACTGTTTTTT,CASSYLFGTPNEKLFF
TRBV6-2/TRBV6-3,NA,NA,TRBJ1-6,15,TGTGCCAGCAGTTACTCCCGGGACTCTAATTCACCCCTCCACTTT,CASSYSRDSNSPLHF
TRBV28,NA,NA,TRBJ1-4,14,TGTGCCAGCAGTTTTGGCCCTGCTAATGAAAAACTGTTTTTT,CASSFGPANEKLFF
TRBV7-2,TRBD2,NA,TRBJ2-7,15,TGTGCCAGCAGCTTACTAGCGGGGGGATCCTACGAGCAGTACTTC,CASSLLAGGSYEQYF
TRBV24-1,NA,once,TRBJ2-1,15,TGTGCCACCAGTGATTTGGGGGCGGAGTACAATGAGCAGTTCTTC,CATSDLGAEYNEQFF
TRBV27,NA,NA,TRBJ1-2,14,TGTGCCAGCAGTTTGGCAGGGGAGTACTATGGCTACACCTTC,CASSLAGEYYGYTF
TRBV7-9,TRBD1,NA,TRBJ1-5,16,TGTGCCAGCAGCTTAGGGCCTGGACAGGGTAATCAGCCCCAGCATTTT,CASSLGPGQGNQPQHF
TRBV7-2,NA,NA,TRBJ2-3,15,TGTGCCAGCAGCGTACAGGGTTATAGCACAGATACGCAGTATTTT,CASSVQGYSTDTQYF
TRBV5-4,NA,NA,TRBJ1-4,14,TGTGCCAGCAGAACGGACGGGAATAATGAAAAACTGTTTTTT,CASRTDGNNEKLFF
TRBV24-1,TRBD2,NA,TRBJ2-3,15,TGTGCCACCAGTGATTATGCGGGGGATGGGGATACGCAGTATTTT,CATSDYAGDGDTQYF
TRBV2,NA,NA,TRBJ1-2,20,TGTGCCAGCAGTGAAAGGATTGGAGGATTTTCTGAAATTGATGGCTATGGCTACACCTTC,CASSERIGGFSEIDGYGYTF
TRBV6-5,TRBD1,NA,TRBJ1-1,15,TGTGCCAGCAGCCAGGGACAGGGGGCGCGGACTGAAGCTTTCTTT,CASSQGQGARTEAFF
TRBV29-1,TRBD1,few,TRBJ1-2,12,TGCAGCGGCCGGACAGGGGGCTATGGCTACACCTTC,CSGRTGGYGYTF
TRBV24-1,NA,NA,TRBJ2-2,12,TGTGCCACCAGTAGGGGCACCGGGGAGCTGTTTTTT,CATSRGTGELFF
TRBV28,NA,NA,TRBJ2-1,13,TGTGCCAGCACCCAGCGTCTTCAGAATGAGCAGTTCTTC,CASTQRLQNEQFF
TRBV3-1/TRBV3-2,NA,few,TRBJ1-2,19,TGTGCCAGCAGCCAAGATCGTTATGGTGTTGGACAGACCCTAGGTGGCTACACCTTC,CASSQDRYGVGQTLGGYTF
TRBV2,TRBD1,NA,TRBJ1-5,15,TGTGCCAGCAGTCTTGGGGACAGTTCAGTGTATCCCCAGCATTTT,CASSLGDSSVYPQHF
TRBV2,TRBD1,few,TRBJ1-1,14,TGTGCCAGCAGTTTCGACAGGGGGTCCACTGAAGCTTTCTTT,CASSFDRGSTEAFF
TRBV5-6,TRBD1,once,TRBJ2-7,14,TGTGCCAGCAGCTTTGAGACAGGGGGCAACGAGCAGTACTTC,CASSFETGGNEQYF
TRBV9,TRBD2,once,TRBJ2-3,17,TGTGCCAGCAGCGCGGGACTAGCGGGGGACGGCCTCGATACGCAGTATTTT,CASSAGLAGDGLDTQYF
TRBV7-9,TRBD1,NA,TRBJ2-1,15,TGTGCCAGCAGCCGTCCCGGGACAGGGGGGCATGAGCAGTTCTTC,CASSRPGTGGHEQFF
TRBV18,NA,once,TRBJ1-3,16,TGTGCCAGCTCACCAGAAAGGGGCCCCGGAGGGGACACCATATATTTT,CASSPERGPGGDTIYF
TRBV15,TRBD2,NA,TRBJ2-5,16,TGTGCCACCAGCAGAGGAGCGGGGGAGGGTCTGGAGACCCAGTACTTC,CATSRGAGEGLETQYF